These T cell receptor beta chains were read from a single sample in a study of T cells after yellow fever vaccination. One entry per CDR3 protein, called by TCRdb with MiXCR from the 5' RACE reads. The sample includes approximately 550,000 distinct CDR3 sequences, about 19% of them seen just once. The sequenced sample was PBMCs, obtained 15 days after the yellow fever booster vaccination. The receptors here all came from a man in his thirties or forties who received the YFV17D yellow fever vaccine. The CDR3 runs from the conserved cysteine through the conserved F or W. Fields, in order: J gene, V gene, clone size, D gene, CDR3 DNA, CDR3 protein. A D gene is named only where the DNA matches it firmly. Size is stated for part of the rows, as once, few or many counts, or as a class when the clone is expanded.

>TRBJ2-2|TRBV7-2|many|TRBD1
TGTGCCAGCAGCTTAACAGGGGGCACCGGGGAGCTGTTTTTT
CASSLTGGTGELFF
>TRBJ2-2|TRBV6-1|few|.
TGTGCCAGCAGTGAATCAGCGGACACCGGGGAGCTGTTTTTT
CASSESADTGELFF
>TRBJ2-1|TRBV4-1|.|.
TGCGCCAGCAGCACTACGACAGATGAGCAGTTCTTC
CASSTTTDEQFF
>TRBJ1-4|TRBV5-1|many|.
TGCGCCAGCAGCTCGGAAGGGACGGCAAATGAAAAACTGTTTTTT
CASSSEGTANEKLFF
>TRBJ2-1|TRBV5-1|.|TRBD1
TGCGCCAGCAGCTTGTACAGGGGTGACAATGAGCAGTTCTTC
CASSLYRGDNEQFF
>TRBJ2-7|TRBV7-8|few|TRBD2
TGTGCCAGCAGCTTACCGAATCCCCTAGCGGGCCCGCCCTTGGGCGAGCAGTACTTC
CASSLPNPLAGPPLGEQYF
>TRBJ2-5|TRBV5-1|.|TRBD1
TGCGCCAGCAGCTCCCCCGGGACAGGGTTGGTGGAGACCCAGTACTTC
CASSSPGTGLVETQYF
>TRBJ1-4|TRBV2|.|.
TGTGCCAGCACCGACGTAGGGGTCAGGGAAAAACTGTTTTTT
CASTDVGVREKLFF
>TRBJ2-6|TRBV5-1|.|TRBD1
TGCGCCAGCAGCAATGACAGGGACTCTGGGGCCAACGTCCTGACTTTC
CASSNDRDSGANVLTF
>TRBJ2-2|TRBV12-3/TRBV12-4|.|TRBD2
TGTGCCAGCAGCTTAGCGGGAAGGTCCGGGGAGCTGTTTTTT
CASSLAGRSGELFF
>TRBJ2-6|TRBV2|.|.
TGTGCCAGCAATAGGGAGGATGGGGCCAACGTCCTGACTTTC
CASNREDGANVLTF
>TRBJ1-5|TRBV5-1|.|.
TGCGCCAGCAGCTTGATAGGGGATGAGAGGCAGCCCCAGCATTTT
CASSLIGDERQPQHF
>TRBJ2-3|TRBV5-1|.|.
TGCGCCAGCAGCTTTGACAGTGTCGATACGCAGTATTTT
CASSFDSVDTQYF
>TRBJ2-7|TRBV20-1|.|.
TGCAGTGCTAGAGATCCACAGGGTGGCTACGAGCAGTACTTC
CSARDPQGGYEQYF
>TRBJ2-5|TRBV7-2|.|.
TGTGCCAGCAGCGGGCTAGCCTTGCAAGAGACCCAGTACTTC
CASSGLALQETQYF
>TRBJ2-7|TRBV2|.|TRBD2
TGTGCCAGCAGGGGGACTAGCGACTACGAGCAGTACTTC
CASRGTSDYEQYF
>TRBJ1-4|TRBV10-3|few|TRBD1
TGTGCCATGGGACAGGGGGCCGGTAATGAAAAACTGTTTTTT
CAMGQGAGNEKLFF
>TRBJ2-1|TRBV2|few|.
TGTGCCAGCAGCCACCCGTCCTACGGGGCTAGCAGAGACAATGAGCAGTTCTTC
CASSHPSYGASRDNEQFF
>TRBJ2-3|TRBV11-2|few|TRBD2
TGTGCCAGCAGCTTAGATGGCCCGGGGACTAGACCTAGGGATACGCAGTATTTT
CASSLDGPGTRPRDTQYF
>TRBJ2-1|TRBV7-9|.|TRBD1
TGTGCCAGCACTCCTACCAAGCAGGGGGCTTACAATGAGCAGTTCTTC
CASTPTKQGAYNEQFF
>TRBJ2-5|TRBV7-9|.|.
TGTGCCAGCGGCTTACTAGAGACCCAGTACTTC
CASGLLETQYF
>TRBJ2-2|TRBV28|.|TRBD2
TGTGCCAGCAGAGTAGCGGGAGGGTTCGGGGAGCTGTTTTTT
CASRVAGGFGELFF
>TRBJ2-7|TRBV14|few|.
TGTGCCAGCAGCCAAGCCAGGGGCCAGGACGAGCAGTACTTC
CASSQARGQDEQYF
>TRBJ2-4|TRBV10-1|few|TRBD2
TGCGCCAGCATTGGACTTATAGCGGGAGTGGCCAAAAACATTCAGTACTTC
CASIGLIAGVAKNIQYF
>TRBJ2-7|TRBV7-2|.|TRBD2
TGTGCCAGCAGCTTAGAAGGACTAGGGGCCTACGAGCAGTACTTC
CASSLEGLGAYEQYF
>TRBJ2-2|TRBV4-3|.|TRBD2
TGCGCCAGCAGCCAAGACCTTGGCGGGAGGCGGGGCGGGGAGCTGTTTTTT
CASSQDLGGRRGGELFF
>TRBJ2-3|TRBV27|.|TRBD2
TGTGCCAGCACACCGGGACTAGCGGCAGATACGCAGTATTTT
CASTPGLAADTQYF
>TRBJ2-5|TRBV20-1|once|.
TGCAGTGCTAGAGACCCAGCGGCGTACCAAGAGACCCAGTACTTC
CSARDPAAYQETQYF
>TRBJ2-5|TRBV21-1|once|.
TGTGCCAGCAGCAAAGAAGATGTTAAAGAGACCCAGTACTTC
CASSKEDVKETQYF
>TRBJ2-1|TRBV10-3|.|.
TGTGCCATCAGTGAGGATGGGGGCAGCGGCCCAGTAGATGAGCAGTTCTTC
CAISEDGGSGPVDEQFF